The rows below give T cell receptor beta chains drawn from one sample of a study of cytomegalovirus exposure and HLA in healthy donors. Assay: immunoSEQ multiplex PCR; the TCRdb copy retains only in-frame clones and omits some. The sample includes 120,000 or so clones, 81% of them seen just once. What was sequenced was PBMCs. Receptor source: a man in his late teens or twenties in good health and CMV-seropositive. Each CDR3 is given with its conserved first and last residue. The order of the fields is D gene, clone size, J gene, V gene, CDR3 DNA, CDR3 protein. D genes are given only for firm matches. A clone size is listed for some rows: how often the clone was seen (once, few, many), or a class if it is expanded.

d_call: .; clone_size: .; j_call: TRBJ2-1; v_call: TRBV6-5; cdr3_nt: TGTGCCAGCTGTTATAGAGGATCAGTGAATGAGCAGTTCTTC; cdr3_aa: CASCYRGSVNEQFF
d_call: TRBD1; clone_size: few; j_call: TRBJ2-7; v_call: TRBV29-1; cdr3_nt: TGCAGCGTTAAAACCGGGACAGGGGATTGGGTCGAGCAGTACTTC; cdr3_aa: CSVKTGTGDWVEQYF
d_call: .; clone_size: .; j_call: TRBJ1-4; v_call: TRBV11-2; cdr3_nt: TGTGCCAGCAGCTTAGGATCGACAGATGAAAAACTGTTTTTT; cdr3_aa: CASSLGSTDEKLFF
d_call: .; clone_size: once; j_call: TRBJ1-1; v_call: TRBV7-2; cdr3_nt: TGTGCCAGCAGCTTGTGGACAGCGAACACTGAAGCTTTCTTT; cdr3_aa: CASSLWTANTEAFF
d_call: TRBD1; clone_size: .; j_call: TRBJ1-5; v_call: TRBV6-4; cdr3_nt: TGTGCCAGCAGCGAAGGGACAGGGAATCAGCCCCAGCATTTT; cdr3_aa: CASSEGTGNQPQHF
d_call: TRBD1; clone_size: .; j_call: TRBJ2-3; v_call: TRBV19; cdr3_nt: TGTGCCAGTTCCTTTCAGGGGGCAATTTCAGATACGCAGTATTTT; cdr3_aa: CASSFQGAISDTQYF
d_call: .; clone_size: .; j_call: TRBJ1-1; v_call: TRBV6-6; cdr3_nt: TGTGCCAGCAGTTACCGGGATATGAGCACTGAAGCTTTCTTT; cdr3_aa: CASSYRDMSTEAFF
d_call: .; clone_size: once; j_call: TRBJ2-1; v_call: TRBV7-9; cdr3_nt: TGTGCCAGCAGCTTAGCGGGAGGTTACAATGAGCAGTTCTTC; cdr3_aa: CASSLAGGYNEQFF
d_call: TRBD1; clone_size: .; j_call: TRBJ1-4; v_call: TRBV11-2; cdr3_nt: TGTGCCAGCAGCTCTAGACCCGGGACAGGGAATTGGGGTGAAAAACTGTTTTTT; cdr3_aa: CASSSRPGTGNWGEKLFF
d_call: .; clone_size: .; j_call: TRBJ2-2; v_call: TRBV12-5; cdr3_nt: TGTGCTAGTGGTTTACGGGGGACCGGGGAGCTGTTTTTT; cdr3_aa: CASGLRGTGELFF
d_call: TRBD1; clone_size: .; j_call: TRBJ2-7; v_call: TRBV2; cdr3_nt: TGTGCCAGCAGTGAATTGGATGGGACAGGGTTTGACGAGCAGTACTTC; cdr3_aa: CASSELDGTGFDEQYF
d_call: .; clone_size: .; j_call: TRBJ2-1; v_call: TRBV2; cdr3_nt: TGTGCCAGCAGTGAAGTCGGTGAGCAGTTCTTC; cdr3_aa: CASSEVGEQFF
d_call: .; clone_size: few; j_call: TRBJ1-3; v_call: TRBV27; cdr3_nt: TGTGCCAGCAGCACGATAGGGGAAAACACCATATATTTT; cdr3_aa: CASSTIGENTIYF
d_call: TRBD1; clone_size: .; j_call: TRBJ1-2; v_call: TRBV7-2; cdr3_nt: TGTGCCAGCAGCTTAGCGGGGACAGGCGGCTATGGCTACACCTTC; cdr3_aa: CASSLAGTGGYGYTF
d_call: TRBD2; clone_size: .; j_call: TRBJ2-1; v_call: TRBV5-1; cdr3_nt: TGCGCCAGCAGCTTGGCCCTCGGACTAGATTGGGATGAGCAGTTCTTC; cdr3_aa: CASSLALGLDWDEQFF
d_call: TRBD1; clone_size: .; j_call: TRBJ2-2; v_call: TRBV11-3; cdr3_nt: TGTGCCAGCAGCCGGCAGGGGGACACCGGGGAGCTGTTTTTT; cdr3_aa: CASSRQGDTGELFF
d_call: TRBD1; clone_size: few; j_call: TRBJ1-1; v_call: TRBV25-1; cdr3_nt: TGTGCCAGCAGTGGCCCGACAGGGGGCAGGTGGTACACTGAAGCTTTCTTT; cdr3_aa: CASSGPTGGRWYTEAFF
d_call: .; clone_size: once; j_call: TRBJ1-3; v_call: TRBV6-5; cdr3_nt: TGTGCCAGCAGGTTGGACAGTTCTGGAAACACCATATATTTT; cdr3_aa: CASRLDSSGNTIYF
d_call: TRBD1; clone_size: .; j_call: TRBJ2-5; v_call: TRBV2; cdr3_nt: TGTGCCAGCAGTCAAACTAGACAGGGAATGGGCCAAGAGACCCAGTACTTC; cdr3_aa: CASSQTRQGMGQETQYF
d_call: .; clone_size: once; j_call: TRBJ2-1; v_call: TRBV30; cdr3_nt: TGTGCCTGGGGCGGCGGGGTTGAGCAGTTCTTC; cdr3_aa: CAWGGGVEQFF
d_call: TRBD1; clone_size: .; j_call: TRBJ1-6; v_call: TRBV25-1; cdr3_nt: TGTGCCAGCAAAAAGGACAGGAGTGATTCACCCCTCCACTTT; cdr3_aa: CASKKDRSDSPLHF
d_call: .; clone_size: .; j_call: TRBJ1-2; v_call: TRBV29-1; cdr3_nt: TGCAGCGTTACGGGGTTCGACTATGGCTACACCTTC; cdr3_aa: CSVTGFDYGYTF
d_call: .; clone_size: .; j_call: TRBJ2-3; v_call: TRBV15; cdr3_nt: TGTGCCACCAGCGAACCCGCCGGGACTCAAGTGAGAATGGATACGCAGTATTTT; cdr3_aa: CATSEPAGTQVRMDTQYF
d_call: TRBD1; clone_size: .; j_call: TRBJ1-6; v_call: TRBV15; cdr3_nt: TGTGCCACCGGGCCGAAGGGGGCAAATTCACCCCTCCACTTT; cdr3_aa: CATGPKGANSPLHF
d_call: .; clone_size: .; j_call: TRBJ2-1; v_call: TRBV10-3; cdr3_nt: TGTGCCATCAGTCCTGTCCTCAATGAGCAGTTCTTC; cdr3_aa: CAISPVLNEQFF
d_call: .; clone_size: .; j_call: TRBJ2-3; v_call: TRBV9; cdr3_nt: TGTGCCAGCAGCGTACGGACAAGTATCGATACGCAGTATTTT; cdr3_aa: CASSVRTSIDTQYF
d_call: TRBD2; clone_size: .; j_call: TRBJ2-7; v_call: TRBV13; cdr3_nt: TGTGCCAGCAGCTTAGGAGCGGGAGTGTACGAGCAGTACTTC; cdr3_aa: CASSLGAGVYEQYF
d_call: TRBD2; clone_size: once; j_call: TRBJ2-1; v_call: TRBV30; cdr3_nt: TGTGCCTGGGCTGGGGGGGGGAATGAGCAGTTCTTC; cdr3_aa: CAWAGGGNEQFF
d_call: TRBD1; clone_size: .; j_call: TRBJ1-4; v_call: TRBV2; cdr3_nt: TGTGCCAGCACTAGGGACAGGCGGTTCGAAAAACTGTTTTTT; cdr3_aa: CASTRDRRFEKLFF
d_call: .; clone_size: .; j_call: TRBJ1-1; v_call: TRBV7-9; cdr3_nt: TGTTCCAGCAGCTTAGGTGTGTTCGGGGAGAGTAATGAAGCTTTCTTT; cdr3_aa: CSSSLGVFGESNEAFF
d_call: .; clone_size: many; j_call: TRBJ2-1; v_call: TRBV27; cdr3_nt: TGTGCCAGCAGTTTAGCGGGCTACAATGAGCAGTTCTTC; cdr3_aa: CASSLAGYNEQFF
d_call: .; clone_size: .; j_call: TRBJ2-3; v_call: TRBV5-4; cdr3_nt: TGTGCCAGCAGCGGAGGGGATACGCAGTATTTT; cdr3_aa: CASSGGDTQYF
d_call: .; clone_size: few; j_call: TRBJ1-3; v_call: TRBV4-1; cdr3_nt: TGCGCCAGCAGCCAAGATGCGGGGAGCGCGTTGGGAAACACCATATATTTT; cdr3_aa: CASSQDAGSALGNTIYF
d_call: TRBD1; clone_size: .; j_call: TRBJ2-2; v_call: TRBV27; cdr3_nt: TGTGCCAGCAGGGTCAGCAGGGGGCTCTCGACGAACACCGGGGAGCTGTTTTTT; cdr3_aa: CASRVSRGLSTNTGELFF
d_call: .; clone_size: .; j_call: TRBJ1-1; v_call: TRBV6-1; cdr3_nt: TGTGCCAGCAGTGGTTTACGGGTCCCTGAAGCTTTCTTT; cdr3_aa: CASSGLRVPEAFF
d_call: TRBD1; clone_size: .; j_call: TRBJ1-5; v_call: TRBV9; cdr3_nt: TGTGCCAGCAGCGCCCAGGGGGGCAATCAGCCCCAGCATTTT; cdr3_aa: CASSAQGGNQPQHF
d_call: .; clone_size: .; j_call: TRBJ2-2; v_call: TRBV18; cdr3_nt: TGTGCCAGCTCACCACAGCTCAGGGGGGACACCGGGGAGCTGTTTTTT; cdr3_aa: CASSPQLRGDTGELFF
d_call: TRBD1; clone_size: .; j_call: TRBJ1-2; v_call: TRBV19; cdr3_nt: TGTGCCAGTAGTTCGTCGGGACAGGGGTACTATGGCTACACCTTC; cdr3_aa: CASSSSGQGYYGYTF
d_call: TRBD1; clone_size: .; j_call: TRBJ1-2; v_call: TRBV9; cdr3_nt: TGTGCCAGCAGCGCGGGACAGGACTATGGCTACACCTTC; cdr3_aa: CASSAGQDYGYTF
d_call: TRBD1; clone_size: once; j_call: TRBJ2-3; v_call: TRBV14; cdr3_nt: TGTGCCAGCAGCCAACAGGGGGCGGGGACAGATACGCAGTATTTT; cdr3_aa: CASSQQGAGTDTQYF
d_call: .; clone_size: once; j_call: TRBJ1-2; v_call: TRBV12-2; cdr3_nt: TGTGCAAGTCGTACCCCACAGGGAACGGGCTACACCTTC; cdr3_aa: CASRTPQGTGYTF
d_call: .; clone_size: .; j_call: TRBJ2-3; v_call: TRBV5-8; cdr3_nt: TGTGCCAGCAGCTTGTTGGTAGCAGATTCTAGCACAGATACGCAGTATTTT; cdr3_aa: CASSLLVADSSTDTQYF
d_call: TRBD1; clone_size: few; j_call: TRBJ1-5; v_call: TRBV18; cdr3_nt: TGTGCCAGCTCACAGGACAGGGATAGCAATCAGCCCCAGCATTTT; cdr3_aa: CASSQDRDSNQPQHF
d_call: .; clone_size: .; j_call: TRBJ1-5; v_call: TRBV7-2; cdr3_nt: TGTGCCAGCAGCTTAGATCCTACAGGACTATATAGCAATCAGCCCCAGCATTTT; cdr3_aa: CASSLDPTGLYSNQPQHF
d_call: TRBD1; clone_size: .; j_call: TRBJ1-1; v_call: TRBV5-1; cdr3_nt: TGCGCCAGCGGCCTCCAGGCAGGGGGCAGGACTGAAGCCTTCTTT; cdr3_aa: CASGLQAGGRTEAFF
d_call: .; clone_size: .; j_call: TRBJ1-5; v_call: TRBV21-1; cdr3_nt: TGTGCCAGCAGCAAAAATTTCGACAGGGGGCCCGGTCAGCCCCAGCATTTT; cdr3_aa: CASSKNFDRGPGQPQHF
d_call: TRBD1; clone_size: .; j_call: TRBJ2-1; v_call: TRBV11-3; cdr3_nt: TGTGCCAGCAGCTTAACAGGGGTTGTGCAGTTCTTC; cdr3_aa: CASSLTGVVQFF
d_call: TRBD2; clone_size: .; j_call: TRBJ2-3; v_call: TRBV4-3; cdr3_nt: TGCGCCAGCAGCCAAGACGGGGGGGTTTCAGATACGCAGTATTTT; cdr3_aa: CASSQDGGVSDTQYF
d_call: .; clone_size: .; j_call: TRBJ2-3; v_call: TRBV9; cdr3_nt: TGTGCCAGCAGCGATGGGGCGAGCACAGATACGCAGTATTTT; cdr3_aa: CASSDGASTDTQYF
d_call: TRBD2; clone_size: .; j_call: TRBJ2-3; v_call: TRBV4-1; cdr3_nt: TGCGCCAGCAGCCCCATACGACTAGCGGGACCGGATACGCAGTATTTT; cdr3_aa: CASSPIRLAGPDTQYF
d_call: .; clone_size: .; j_call: TRBJ1-1; v_call: TRBV9; cdr3_nt: TGTGCCAGCAGCGTAGGCACAAACACTGAAGCTTTCTTT; cdr3_aa: CASSVGTNTEAFF
d_call: TRBD2; clone_size: .; j_call: TRBJ2-5; v_call: TRBV19; cdr3_nt: TGTGCCAGTAGTATACGGGGCGGGAGTACGGAGACCCAGTACTTC; cdr3_aa: CASSIRGGSTETQYF
d_call: .; clone_size: once; j_call: TRBJ2-7; v_call: TRBV6-6; cdr3_nt: TGTGCCAGCAGTTACATTCAGGGAGGTTTGGGCGAGCAGTACTTC; cdr3_aa: CASSYIQGGLGEQYF
d_call: TRBD1; clone_size: .; j_call: TRBJ2-7; v_call: TRBV5-4; cdr3_nt: TGTGCCAGCAGCAATGAACAGGGGGCGAACCCATACGAGCAGTACTTC; cdr3_aa: CASSNEQGANPYEQYF
d_call: .; clone_size: .; j_call: TRBJ2-3; v_call: TRBV5-1; cdr3_nt: TGCGCCAGCAGCTTGGGTTCTTCCACAGATACGCAGTATTTT; cdr3_aa: CASSLGSSTDTQYF